Given below is one TCR beta chain in context. What it binds is unknown. This specimen belongs to a study of blood T cells in healthy people across ages. Study results and caveats: Compared with aged donors, long-lived donors showed fewer expanded clones, suggesting selection.

Together with a sample-barcoded 5' primer, a J-beta primer mix was included in a second PCR lasting about 7 to 11 cycles. TCRdb called the 5' RACE reads again in MiXCR, with one record for every CDR3 protein. Of almost 800,000 distinct CDR3 sequences in the sample, 55% to 70% were seen once. Deletions cut 1 base from V and 0 bases from J, with 7 bases between. Per germline, CDR1 SGHTA and CDR2 FQGNSA. CDR3 size: 15 residues. The chain uses TRBV7-2 and TRBJ1-5; unclear D gene. The TCR comes from a man between 25 and 39 years old in good health. Sequencing was carried out using blood. The CDR3 region is CASSLEAVSNQPQHF. DNA for the CDR3: TGTGCCAGCAGCTTAGAAGCGGTTAGCAATCAGCCCCAGCATTTT. Using reference TRBV7-2 and TRBJ1-5 for the parts outside the CDR3, the full variable domain is GAGVSQSPSNKVTEKGKDVELRCDPISGHTALYWYRQSLGQGLEFLIYFQGNSAPDKSGLPSDRFSAERTGGSVSTLTIQRTQQEDSAVYLCASSLEAVSNQPQHFGDGTRLSIL.